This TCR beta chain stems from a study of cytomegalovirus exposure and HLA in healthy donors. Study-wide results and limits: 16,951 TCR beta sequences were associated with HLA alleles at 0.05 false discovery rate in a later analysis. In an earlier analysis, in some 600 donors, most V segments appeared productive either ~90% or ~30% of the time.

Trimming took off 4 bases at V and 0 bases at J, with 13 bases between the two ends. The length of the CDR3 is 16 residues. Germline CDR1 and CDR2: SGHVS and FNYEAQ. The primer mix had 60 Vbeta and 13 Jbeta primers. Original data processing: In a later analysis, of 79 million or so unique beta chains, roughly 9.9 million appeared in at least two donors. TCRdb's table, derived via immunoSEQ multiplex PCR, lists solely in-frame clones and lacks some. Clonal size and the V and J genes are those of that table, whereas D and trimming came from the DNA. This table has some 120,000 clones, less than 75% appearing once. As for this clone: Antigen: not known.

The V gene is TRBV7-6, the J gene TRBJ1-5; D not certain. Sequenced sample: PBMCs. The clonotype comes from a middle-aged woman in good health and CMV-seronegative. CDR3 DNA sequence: TGTGCCAGCAGCTCCGGAGGATTTAATAGCAATCAGCCCCAGCATTTT. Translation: CASSSGGFNSNQPQHF. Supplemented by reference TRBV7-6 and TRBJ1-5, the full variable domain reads GAGVSQSPRYKVTKRGQDVALRCDPISGHVSLYWYRQALGQGPEFLTYFNYEAQQDKSGLPNDRFSAERPEGSISTLTIQRTEQRDSAMYRCASSSGGFNSNQPQHFGDGTRLSIL.